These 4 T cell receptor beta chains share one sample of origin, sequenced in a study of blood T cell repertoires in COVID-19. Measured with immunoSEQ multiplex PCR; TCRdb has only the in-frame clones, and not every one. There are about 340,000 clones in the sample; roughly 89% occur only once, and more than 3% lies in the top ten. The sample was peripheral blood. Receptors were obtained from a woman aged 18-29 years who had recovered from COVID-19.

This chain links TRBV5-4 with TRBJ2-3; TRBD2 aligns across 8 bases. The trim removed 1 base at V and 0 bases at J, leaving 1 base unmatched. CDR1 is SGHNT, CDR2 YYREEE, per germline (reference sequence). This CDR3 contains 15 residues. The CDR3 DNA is TGTGCCAGCAGCTTGAAGCGGGAGAGCACAGATACGCAGTATTTT. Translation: CASSLKRESTDTQYF.

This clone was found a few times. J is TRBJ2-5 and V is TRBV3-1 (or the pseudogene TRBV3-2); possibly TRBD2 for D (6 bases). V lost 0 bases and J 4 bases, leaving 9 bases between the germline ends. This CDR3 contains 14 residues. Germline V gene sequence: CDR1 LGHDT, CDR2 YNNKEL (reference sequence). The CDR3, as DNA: TGTGCCAGCAGCCAAGACACAGCGGGAGAGACCCAGTACTTC. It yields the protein CASSQDTAGETQYF.

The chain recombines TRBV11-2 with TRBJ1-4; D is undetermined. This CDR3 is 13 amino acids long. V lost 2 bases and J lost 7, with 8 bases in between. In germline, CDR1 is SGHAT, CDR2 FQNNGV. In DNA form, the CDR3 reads TGTGCCAGCAGCTTACTAGTCGGTGAAAAACTGTTTTTT. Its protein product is CASSLLVGEKLFF.

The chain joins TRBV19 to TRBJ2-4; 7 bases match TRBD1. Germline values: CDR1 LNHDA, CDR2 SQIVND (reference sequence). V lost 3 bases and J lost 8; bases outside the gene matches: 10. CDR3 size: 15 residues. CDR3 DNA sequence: TGTGCCAGTAGTATGACTGGGACAGTTCGGGACATTCAGTACTTC. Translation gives CASSMTGTVRDIQYF.